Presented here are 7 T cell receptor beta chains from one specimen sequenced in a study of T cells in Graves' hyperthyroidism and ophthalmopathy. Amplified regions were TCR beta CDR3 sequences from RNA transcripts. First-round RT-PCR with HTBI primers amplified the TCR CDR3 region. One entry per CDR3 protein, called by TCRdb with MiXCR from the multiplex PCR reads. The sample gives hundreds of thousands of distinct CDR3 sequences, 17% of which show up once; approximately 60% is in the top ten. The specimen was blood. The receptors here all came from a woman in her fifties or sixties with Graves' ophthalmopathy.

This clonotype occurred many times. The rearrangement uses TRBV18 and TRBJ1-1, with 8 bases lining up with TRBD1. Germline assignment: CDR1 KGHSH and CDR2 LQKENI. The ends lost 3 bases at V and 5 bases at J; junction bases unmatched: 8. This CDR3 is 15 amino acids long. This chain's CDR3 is CASSPPGGRWTEAFF. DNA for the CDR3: TGTGCCAGCTCACCCCCAGGGGGCCGATGGACTGAAGCTTTCTTT.

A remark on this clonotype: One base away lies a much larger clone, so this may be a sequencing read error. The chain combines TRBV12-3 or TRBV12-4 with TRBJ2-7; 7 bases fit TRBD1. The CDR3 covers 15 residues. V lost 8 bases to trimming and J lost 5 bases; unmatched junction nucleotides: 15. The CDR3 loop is CASGPTGTETNEQYF. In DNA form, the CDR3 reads TGTGCCAGCGGGCCTACCGGGACAGAAACTAACGAGCAGTACTTC.

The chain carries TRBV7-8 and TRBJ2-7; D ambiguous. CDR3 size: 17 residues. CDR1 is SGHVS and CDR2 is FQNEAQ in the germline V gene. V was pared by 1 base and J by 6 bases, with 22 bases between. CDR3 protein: CASSLVRRPLMIIEQYF. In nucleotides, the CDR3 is TGTGCCAGCAGCTTAGTAAGAAGACCGTTAATGATCATCGAGCAGTACTTC. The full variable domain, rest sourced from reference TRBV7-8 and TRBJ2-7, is GAGVSQSPRYKVAKRGQDVALRCDPISGHVSLFWYQQALGQGPEFLTYFQNEAQLDKSGLPSDRFFAERPEGSVSTLKIQRTQQEDSAVYLCASSLVRRPLMIIEQYFGPGTRLTVT.

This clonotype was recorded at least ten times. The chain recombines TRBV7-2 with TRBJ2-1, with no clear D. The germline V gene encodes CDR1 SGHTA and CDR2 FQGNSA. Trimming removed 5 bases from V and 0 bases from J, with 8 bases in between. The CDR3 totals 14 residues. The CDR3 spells CASSPDSSYNEQFF. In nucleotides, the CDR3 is TGTGCCAGCAGCCCGGATAGCTCCTACAATGAGCAGTTCTTC.

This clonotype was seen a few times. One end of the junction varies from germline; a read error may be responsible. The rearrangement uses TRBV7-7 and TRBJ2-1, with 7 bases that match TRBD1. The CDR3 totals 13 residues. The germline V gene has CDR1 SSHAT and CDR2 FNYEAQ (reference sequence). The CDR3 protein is CASSFTRQGEQFF. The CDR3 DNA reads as TGTGCTAGCAGCTTTACACGACAGGGTGAGCAGTTCTTC.

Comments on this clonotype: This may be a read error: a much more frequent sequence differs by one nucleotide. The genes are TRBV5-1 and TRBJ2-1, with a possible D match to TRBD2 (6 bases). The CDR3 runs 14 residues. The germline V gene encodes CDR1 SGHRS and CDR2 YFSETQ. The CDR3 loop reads CARSPALAIGEQFF. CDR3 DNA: TGCGCCCGCAGCCCGGCACTAGCAATCGGTGAGCAGTTCTTC.

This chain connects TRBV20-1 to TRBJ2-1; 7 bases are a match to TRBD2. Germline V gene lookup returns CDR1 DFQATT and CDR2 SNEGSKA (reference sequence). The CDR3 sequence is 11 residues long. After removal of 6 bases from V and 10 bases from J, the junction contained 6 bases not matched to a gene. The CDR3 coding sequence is TGCAGTGCCAAGTGGGGACTAGAGCAGTTCTTC. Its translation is CSAKWGLEQFF.